These 16 T cell receptor beta chains share one sample of origin, sequenced in a study of T cell responses to AZD1222 COVID-19 vaccine. Produced via immunoSEQ multiplex PCR; TCRdb's table is partial and in-frame only. The table records over 150,000 clones, roughly 90% of them present only once. The material was peripheral blood, obtained on day 0 of AZD1222 vaccination. These receptor sequences come from an adult in good health.

The rearrangement uses TRBV5-4 and TRBJ1-5; 7 nucleotides align to TRBD1. Germline CDR1 SGHNT, CDR2 YYREEE (reference sequence). The CDR3 sequence is 16 residues long. V lost 4 bases to trimming and J lost 4 bases; unmatched junction nucleotides: 11. The CDR3 DNA is TGTGCCAGCAGCCGAGGAGGTTCAGGGGGTAATCAGCCCCAGCATTTT. It translates to CASSRGGSGGNQPQHF.

The V call is TRBV7-6, the J call TRBJ1-4; maybe TRBD1 (5 bases). Germline V gene sequence: CDR1 SGHVS, CDR2 FNYEAQ. Trimming left V 3 bases short and J 7 bases short, with 12 bases between. The CDR3 is 14 residues long. CDR3 sequence (DNA): TGTGCCAGCAGCTTGGGCGGGGGTACTGAAAAACTGTTTTTT. Translation: CASSLGGGTEKLFF.

About this clone: Other nucleotide sequences in the sample specify the same CDR3. The V gene is TRBV6-2 or TRBV6-3, the J gene TRBJ1-5; D is perhaps TRBD1 (5 bases). This CDR3 is built from 17 residues. Germline CDR1 reads MNHEY; CDR2 reads SVGEGT. With 6 bases removed from V and 0 bases from J, the gap between germline ends came to 18 bases. CDR3 nucleotide sequence: TGTGCCAGCAGCGGGAGGCGGGGCGGGCGTAGCAATCAGCCCCAGCATTTT. Amino acids: CASSGRRGGRSNQPQHF.

This chain connects TRBV11-2 to TRBJ1-4; D remains ambiguous. CDR1 is SGHAT, CDR2 FQNNGV, per germline. This CDR3 has 15 residues. V was pared by 6 bases and J by 0 bases, with 11 bases between. Here the CDR3 reads CASRIQLATNEKLFF. Written as DNA, the CDR3 is TGTGCCAGCAGGATACAGTTAGCAACTAATGAAAAACTGTTTTTT.

The chain couples TRBV19 to TRBJ2-1; 7 bases fit TRBD2. Unmatched junction bases numbered 11, after V lost 6 bases and J lost 9 bases. The CDR3 consists of 14 residues. Germline assignment: CDR1 LNHDA and CDR2 SQIVND (reference sequence). In DNA form, the CDR3 reads TGTGCCAGTAGGGCGGGAGTGGGAACAAGTGAGCAGTTCTTC. It is translated as CASRAGVGTSEQFF. The full variable domain, with the rest looked up from reference TRBV19 and TRBJ2-1, is DGGITQSPKYLFRKEGQNVTLSCEQNLNHDAMYWYRQDPGQGLRLIYYSQIVNDFQKGDIAEGYSVSREKKESFPLTVTSAQKNPTAFYLCASRAGVGTSEQFFGPGTRLTVL.

The chain uses TRBV27 and TRBJ2-5; D is ambiguous. The length of the CDR3 is 13 residues. Between the trimmed V and J ends, which lost 5 bases and 8 bases, there was a span of 15 bases. Germline values: CDR1 MNHEY, CDR2 SMNVEV (reference sequence). The CDR3 spells CASSPTRTLTQYF. The CDR3 bases are TGTGCCAGCAGTCCCACCCGGACCTTAACCCAGTACTTC.

The rearrangement uses TRBV19 and TRBJ2-2; no clear D gene. The CDR3 has 14 residues. CDR1 is LNHDA and CDR2 is SQIVND in the germline V gene (reference sequence). V lost 3 bases and J 2 bases, leaving 7 bases between the germline ends. Written as DNA, the CDR3 is TGTGCCAGTAGTATCTTAAGTAACACCGGGGAGCTGTTTTTT. It yields the protein CASSILSNTGELFF.

This chain connects TRBV7-2 to TRBJ2-3; TRBD2 might be the D (6 bases). V gave up 5 bases and J gave up 5 bases, with 20 bases separating them. The CDR3 totals 16 residues. Germline V gives CDR1 SGHTA, CDR2 FQGNSA. The chain's CDR3 is CASSVTTGLRRDTQYF. The CDR3 nucleotides read TGTGCCAGCAGCGTCACGACGGGACTGAGGAGAGATACGCAGTATTTT.

The chain combines TRBV6-2 or TRBV6-3 with TRBJ1-1, with D unclear. CDR1 is MNHEY and CDR2 is SVGEGT in the germline V gene. The CDR3 is 14 residues long. V was clipped by 2 bases and J by 7 bases, with 14 bases between them. The CDR3 coding sequence is TGTGCCAGCAGTTACCCCGCCGGTTATGATGAAGCTTTCTTT. It translates to CASSYPAGYDEAFF.

The V and J genes are TRBV27 and TRBJ1-3; no definite D call. Germline loops: CDR1 MNHEY, CDR2 SMNVEV (reference sequence). Trimming cost V 4 bases and J 4 bases, with 8 bases left between them. The CDR3 has 13 amino acids. CDR3 loop: CASSSMLGNTIYF. The DNA of the CDR3 is TGTGCCAGCAGTTCAATGTTAGGAAACACCATATATTTT.

The chain has TRBV11-2 and TRBJ1-1; tentative D call: TRBD1 (5 bases). The germline V gene has CDR1 SGHAT and CDR2 FQNNGV. Deletions cut 1 base from V and 0 bases from J, with 9 bases between. There are 15 residues in the CDR3. CDR3 protein: CASSLVGRMNTEAFF. Written as DNA, the CDR3 is TGTGCCAGCAGCTTAGTGGGACGGATGAACACTGAAGCTTTCTTT.

This chain connects TRBV7-9 to TRBJ1-3; D is possibly TRBD1 (6 bases). Per the germline V gene, CDR1 is SEHNR and CDR2 is FQNEAQ (reference sequence). Trimming took off 4 bases at V and 4 bases at J, with 14 bases between the two ends. This CDR3 contains 15 residues. The CDR3 protein is CASSSLQGGGNTIYF. The CDR3, as DNA: TGTGCCAGCAGCTCTCTACAGGGTGGAGGAAACACCATATATTTT.

The chain employs TRBV27 and TRBJ1-2; D is unresolved. The ends were cut back, 0 bases at V and 4 bases at J, with 9 bases in the middle. The V gene's germline CDR1 is MNHEY and CDR2 SMNVEV (reference sequence). The CDR3 is 14 residues long. The CDR3: CASSLSSGSYGYTF. Written as DNA, the CDR3 is TGTGCCAGCAGTTTATCGTCCGGAAGCTATGGCTACACCTTC.

The genes are TRBV21-1 and TRBJ1-1. TRBV21-1 is assigned pseudogene status. This CDR3 has 16 residues. Here the CDR3 reads CASRSGSGGENTEAFF. The DNA of the CDR3 is TGTGCCAGCAGAAGTGGAAGTGGGGGGGAGAACACTGAAGCTTTCTTT.

The chain employs TRBV30 and TRBJ2-7; possible D gene TRBD1, 6 bases. CDR1 GTSNPN and CDR2 SVGIG come from the germline V gene (reference sequence). This CDR3 comprises 13 residues. V was cut by 3 bases and J by 3 bases, with 12 bases left in between. CDR3 residues: CAWRKQGRYEQYF. The DNA of the CDR3 is TGTGCCTGGAGAAAACAGGGTCGCTACGAGCAGTACTTC.

The chain uses TRBV3-1 (or the pseudogene TRBV3-2) and TRBJ1-2; D is ambiguous. Trimming cost V 0 bases and J 3 bases, with 5 bases left between them. This CDR3 is 13 amino acids long. The germline CDR1 and CDR2 sequences are LGHDT and YNNKEL (reference sequence). This chain's CDR3 is CASSQEGDYGYTF. The CDR3, as DNA: TGTGCCAGCAGCCAAGAGGGAGACTATGGCTACACCTTC.